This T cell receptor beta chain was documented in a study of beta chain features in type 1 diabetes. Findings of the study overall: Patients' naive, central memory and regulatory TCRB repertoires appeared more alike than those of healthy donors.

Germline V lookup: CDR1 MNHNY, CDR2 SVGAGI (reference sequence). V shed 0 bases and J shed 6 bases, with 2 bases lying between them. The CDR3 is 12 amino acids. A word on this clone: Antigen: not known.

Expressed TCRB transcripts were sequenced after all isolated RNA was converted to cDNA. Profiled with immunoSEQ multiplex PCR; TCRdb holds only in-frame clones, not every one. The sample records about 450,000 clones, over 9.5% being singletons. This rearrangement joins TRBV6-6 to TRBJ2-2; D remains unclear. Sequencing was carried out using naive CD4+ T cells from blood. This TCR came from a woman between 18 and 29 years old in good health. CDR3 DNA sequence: TGTGCCAGCAGTTACTCTCCCGGGGAGCTGTTTTTT. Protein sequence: CASSYSPGELFF.